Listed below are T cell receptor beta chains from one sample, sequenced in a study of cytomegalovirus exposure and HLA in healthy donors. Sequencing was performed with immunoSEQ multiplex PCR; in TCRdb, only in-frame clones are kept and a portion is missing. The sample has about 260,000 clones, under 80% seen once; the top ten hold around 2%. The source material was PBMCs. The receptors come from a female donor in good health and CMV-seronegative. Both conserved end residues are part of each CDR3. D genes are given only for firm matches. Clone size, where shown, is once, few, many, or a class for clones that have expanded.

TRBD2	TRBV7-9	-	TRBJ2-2	CASSFLTSGGTGELFF	TGTGCCAGCAGCTTTCTTACTAGCGGGGGCACCGGGGAGCTGTTTTTT
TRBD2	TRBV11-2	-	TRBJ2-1	CASSPDMGLSSYNEQFF	TGTGCCAGCAGCCCTGATATGGGACTAAGCTCCTACAATGAGCAGTTCTTC
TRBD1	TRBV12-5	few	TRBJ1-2	CASGQTGNPGYTF	TGTGCTAGTGGACAGACAGGGAACCCTGGCTACACCTTC
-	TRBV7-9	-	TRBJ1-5	CSSSWNNGQPQHF	TGTTCCAGCAGCTGGAACAACGGGCAGCCCCAGCATTTT
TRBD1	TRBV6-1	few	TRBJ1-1	CASSEAFGGSYRGNLDTEAFF	TGTGCCAGCAGTGAAGCGTTCGGTGGGTCTTACAGGGGGAATCTCGACACTGAAGCTTTCTTT
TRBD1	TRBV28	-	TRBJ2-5	CASSLGSTGGQGETQYF	TGTGCCAGCAGTTTAGGGAGTACAGGGGGCCAAGGGGAGACCCAGTACTTC
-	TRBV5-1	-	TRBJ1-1	CASSLEGARGTEAFF	TGCGCCAGCAGCTTGGAAGGGGCAAGGGGCACTGAAGCTTTCTTT
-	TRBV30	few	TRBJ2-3	CAFLGTGGSSTDTQYF	TGTGCCTTTCTGGGGACAGGCGGGAGTAGCACAGATACGCAGTATTTT
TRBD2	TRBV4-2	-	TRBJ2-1	CASSLGGSTINEQFF	TGTGCCAGCAGCCTGGGCGGGAGTACGATCAATGAGCAGTTCTTC
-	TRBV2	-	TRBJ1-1	CASSIGENTEAFF	TGTGCCAGCAGTATCGGGGAGAACACTGAAGCTTTCTTT
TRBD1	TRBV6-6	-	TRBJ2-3	CASRGQDTDTQYF	TGTGCCAGCCGGGGACAGGACACAGATACGCAGTATTTT
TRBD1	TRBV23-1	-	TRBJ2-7	CASSQSGTGDVFYEQYF	TGCGCCAGCAGTCAATCCGGGACAGGGGACGTTTTCTACGAGCAGTACTTC
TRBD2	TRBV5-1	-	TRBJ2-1	CASSFSGTSIGEQFF	TGCGCCAGCAGCTTCAGCGGGACTAGCATAGGTGAGCAGTTCTTC
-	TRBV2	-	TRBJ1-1	CASSEAVTKNTEAFF	TGTGCCAGCAGTGAAGCGGTAACAAAGAACACTGAAGCTTTCTTT
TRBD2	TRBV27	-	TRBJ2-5	CASSFAPREGLGETQYF	TGTGCCAGCAGTTTCGCACCGAGGGAGGGGCTTGGGGAGACCCAGTACTTC
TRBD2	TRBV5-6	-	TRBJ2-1	CASSFFLAGASEQFF	TGTGCCAGCAGCTTTTTCCTAGCGGGAGCCAGTGAGCAGTTCTTC
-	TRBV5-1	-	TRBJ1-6	CASSLETGDSPLHF	TGCGCCAGCAGCTTGGAAACAGGCGATTCACCCCTCCACTTT
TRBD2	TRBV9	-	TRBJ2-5	CASSAGTSGIWHQETQYF	TGTGCCAGCAGCGCCGGGACTAGCGGGATTTGGCACCAAGAGACCCAGTACTTC
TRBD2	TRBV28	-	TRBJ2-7	CASTFLAGVDEQYF	TGTGCCAGCACCTTCCTAGCGGGAGTTGACGAGCAGTACTTC
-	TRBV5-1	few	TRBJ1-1	CASSFQGPPNTEAFF	TGCGCCAGCAGCTTCCAGGGTCCCCCGAACACTGAAGCTTTCTTT
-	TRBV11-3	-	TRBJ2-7	CASSFGDRGEQYF	TGTGCCAGCAGCTTCGGGGACCGGGGGGAGCAGTACTTC
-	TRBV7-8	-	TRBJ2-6	CASSPRGLGANVLTF	TGTGCCAGCAGCCCCCGAGGGCTCGGGGCCAACGTCCTGACTTTC
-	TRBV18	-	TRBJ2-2	CASSPGLPTATGELFF	TGTGCCAGCTCACCCGGACTTCCAACCGCCACCGGGGAGCTGTTTTTT
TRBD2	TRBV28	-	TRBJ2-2	CASSLGGRTTGELFF	TGTGCCAGCAGTTTGGGCGGGAGAACCACCGGGGAGCTGTTTTTT
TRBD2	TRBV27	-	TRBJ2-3	CASSLHSGLAETDTQYF	TGTGCCAGCAGTTTACATTCAGGGCTAGCGGAAACAGATACGCAGTATTTT
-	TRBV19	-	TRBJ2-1	CASSILGGSYNEQFF	TGTGCCAGTAGTATATTGGGGGGCTCCTACAATGAGCAGTTCTTC
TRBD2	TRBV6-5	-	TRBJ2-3	CASRKGLAGLDTQYF	TGTGCCAGCAGAAAAGGACTAGCGGGGTTAGATACGCAGTATTTT
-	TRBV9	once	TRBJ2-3	CASTEFGSGTTDTQYF	TGTGCCAGCACCGAATTCGGGTCGGGAACCACAGATACGCAGTATTTT
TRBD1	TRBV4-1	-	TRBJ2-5	CASSQWDRGETQYF	TGCGCCAGCAGCCAGTGGGACAGGGGAGAGACCCAGTACTTC
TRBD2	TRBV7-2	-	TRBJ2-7	CASSLVAGGSSNSYEQYF	TGTGCCAGCAGCTTAGTGGCGGGAGGGTCTTCAAACTCCTACGAGCAGTACTTC